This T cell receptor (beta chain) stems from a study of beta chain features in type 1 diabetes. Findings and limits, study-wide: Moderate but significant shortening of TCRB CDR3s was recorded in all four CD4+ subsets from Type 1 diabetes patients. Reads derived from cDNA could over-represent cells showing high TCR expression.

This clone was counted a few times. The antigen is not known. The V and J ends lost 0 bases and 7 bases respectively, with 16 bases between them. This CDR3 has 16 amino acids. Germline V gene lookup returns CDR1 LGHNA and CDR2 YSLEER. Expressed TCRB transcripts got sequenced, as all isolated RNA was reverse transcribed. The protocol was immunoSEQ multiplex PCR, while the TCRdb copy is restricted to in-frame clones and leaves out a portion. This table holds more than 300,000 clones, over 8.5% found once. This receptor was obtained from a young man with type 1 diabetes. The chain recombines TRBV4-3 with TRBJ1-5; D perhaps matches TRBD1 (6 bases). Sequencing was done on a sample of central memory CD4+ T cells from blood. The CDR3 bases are TGCGCCAGCAGCCAAGAGGGTTGGGGGCAGGAACAGCCCCAGCATTTT. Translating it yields CASSQEGWGQEQPQHF.